Shown below are 22 T cell receptor beta chains from a single sample sequenced in a study of spatial heterogeneity in lung cancer. MiXCR, applied by TCRdb to the 5' RACE reads, yields one record per CDR3 protein. This sample yields about 7,900 distinct CDR3 sequences, of which 4% to 5% are seen a single time; approximately 30% belongs to the top ten. The time point: sample taken at primary tumor resection. The authors sequenced whole RNA from tumor, nontumor lung or frozen PBMC without sorting. The sequencing used PBMCs, collected at surgery. The receptors were sampled from a male donor with early-stage non-small cell lung cancer.

In this sample, this clonotype turned up many times. The size of this beta chain means little, since it is a stray read in a library made for alpha chains. V gene TRBV4-1 combines with J gene TRBJ2-1, with a tentative D call TRBD2 (6 bases). V dropped 4 bases and J dropped 3 bases, with 19 bases sitting between them. This CDR3 is built from 17 residues. Germline V gene data show CDR1 as MGHRA and CDR2 as YSYEKL. The CDR3 DNA reads TGCGCCAGCAGCCGAGACGGTGTGGGGGGTTACTACAATGAGCAGTTCTTC. It codes for CASSRDGVGGYYNEQFF.

By frequency in the sample, this clonotype is medium-sized (0.01 to 0.1%). Found in a library prepared for alpha chains, this beta chain is an off-target read, and its abundance has little meaning. The gene calls are TRBV12-3 or TRBV12-4 and TRBJ2-7; TRBD1 is a possible D gene (5 bases). CDR3 length equals 13 residues. V lost 5 bases, J lost 3 bases, and 11 bases lay in between. CDR3 bases: TGTGCCAGCAGTAACATCAGGGACTACGAGCAGTACTTC. Translation gives CASSNIRDYEQYF.

This clonotype was detected many times. The library was prepared for alpha chains; this beta chain is a stray read, so its frequency means little. CDR3 region: CATRDNDSPLHF. The CDR3 bases are TGTGCCACCCGGGACAATGATTCACCCCTCCACTTT. The chain recombines TRBV10-3 with TRBJ1-6, with D possibly being TRBD1 (6 bases). This CDR3 spans 12 amino acids. Looked up from germline, CDR1 is ENHRY and CDR2 is SYGVKD. The germline V and J ends were trimmed by 10 bases and 8 bases, with 12 bases remaining between them.

This clonotype counts as medium-sized. The library was prepared for alpha chains; this beta chain is a stray read, so its frequency means little. The gene calls are TRBV3-1 and TRBJ2-7; D gene unclear. There are 12 residues in the CDR3. Trimming removed 0 bases from V and 2 bases from J, with 2 bases in between. Germline CDR1 LGHDT, CDR2 YNNKEL (reference sequence). CDR3 in DNA: TGTGCCAGCAGCCAAGATCCCTACGAGCAGTACTTC. Protein sequence: CASSQDPYEQYF.

The sample holds many counts of this clonotype. As an off-target read in a library built for alpha chains, this beta chain has a frequency of little significance. This chain links TRBV20-1 with TRBJ2-6; D not resolved. V lost 6 bases and J 5 bases, leaving 5 bases between the germline ends. Germline CDR1 DFQATT, CDR2 SNEGSKA (reference sequence). The CDR3 is made up of 11 amino acids. CDR3 protein: CSAGRANVLTF. The CDR3 coding sequence is TGCAGTGCGGGCAGGGCCAACGTCCTGACTTTC.

Many counts were recorded for this clonotype. This beta chain lies outside the target of a library built for alpha chains; its clone size means little. This chain connects TRBV28 to TRBJ1-5; D gene ambiguous. V was trimmed by 3 bases and J by 3 bases, leaving 9 bases between them. CDR3 length: 14 amino acids. The V gene's germline CDR1 is MDHEN and CDR2 SYDVKM. The CDR3 DNA is TGTGCCAGCAGTTTTGGCAGATACAATCAGCCCCAGCATTTT. Its translation is CASSFGRYNQPQHF.

This clonotype has more than one count but fewer than ten. This beta chain slipped into a library made for alpha chains as a stray read, so its size is not meaningful. The chain links TRBV5-1 to TRBJ1-1; no firm D call. V lost 0 bases to trimming and J lost 4 bases, with 13 bases between them. This CDR3 spans 15 amino acids. Germline V gene sequence: CDR1 SGHRS, CDR2 YFSETQ. Here the CDR3 reads CASSLAWRGGTEAFF. The CDR3 DNA sequence: TGCGCCAGCAGCTTGGCCTGGCGTGGAGGCACTGAAGCTTTCTTT.

By share of the sample, this clonotype is medium-sized. The library was designed around alpha chains, so this beta chain is a stray read whose abundance carries little weight. CDR3 in amino acids: CASSFRAGVVDEQFF. CDR3 nucleotides: TGCGCCAGCTCCTTTAGGGCGGGGGTCGTGGATGAGCAGTTCTTC. V is TRBV5-1 and J is TRBJ2-1; 7 nucleotides match TRBD2. After removal of 7 bases from V and 8 bases from J, the junction contained 15 bases not matched to a gene. The CDR3 totals 15 residues. The germline V gene has CDR1 SGHRS and CDR2 YFSETQ.

This clonotype rates as medium-sized. A library made for alpha chains picked up this beta chain off target, so its size means little. V is TRBV4-2 and J is TRBJ2-1, with unresolved D. CDR3 length: 12 amino acids. V lost 1 base and J lost 11, with 9 bases in between. Germline V gene sequence: CDR1 LGHNA, CDR2 YNFKEQ. This chain's CDR3 is CASSQVSSKQFF. The CDR3 DNA follows: TGTGCCAGCAGCCAAGTATCTTCTAAGCAGTTCTTC.

This clonotype was seen ten or more times. Found in a library prepared for alpha chains, this beta chain is an off-target read, and its abundance has little meaning. The CDR3: CASSLQGSTDTQYF. As DNA, the CDR3 is TGCGCCAGCAGCTTACAGGGTAGCACAGATACGCAGTATTTT. The V gene is TRBV5-1, the J gene TRBJ2-3; D is perhaps TRBD1 (6 bases). CDR3 length: 14 amino acids. Germline CDR1 and CDR2: SGHRS and YFSETQ. The V and J ends lost 2 bases and 0 bases respectively, with 7 bases between them.

This clonotype has a count of ten or more. Being off target in a library aimed at alpha chains, this beta chain has a size of little meaning. This chain links TRBV5-6 with TRBJ2-1, with a weak D call TRBD1 (6 bases). CDR3 size: 14 residues. With 0 bases removed from V and 8 bases from J, the gap between germline ends came to 12 bases. Germline CDR1 SGHDT, CDR2 YYEEEE. The CDR3 spells CASSLVDGTHEQFF. As DNA, the CDR3 is TGTGCCAGCAGCTTGGTGGACGGGACACATGAGCAGTTCTTC.

Of note for this clonotype: Found in a library prepared for alpha chains, this beta chain is an off-target read, and its abundance has little meaning. The chain recombines TRBV18 with TRBJ2-7; 9 nucleotides line up with TRBD2. The junction had 7 bases not matched to a gene; V was cut back by 0 bases and J by 7 bases. Per germline, CDR1 KGHSH and CDR2 LQKENI. CDR3 length equals 15 residues. The CDR3 loop reads CASSPPVAGAQEQYF. DNA for the CDR3: TGTGCCAGCTCACCACCGGTAGCGGGGGCGCAGGAGCAGTACTTC. The full variable domain, rest sourced from reference TRBV18 and TRBJ2-7, is NAGVMQNPRHLVRRRGQEARLRCSPMKGHSHVYWYRQLPEEGLKFMVYLQKENIIDESGMPKERFSAEFPKEGPSILRIQQVVRGDSAAYFCASSPPVAGAQEQYFGPGTRLTVT.

By share, this clonotype ranks as medium-sized. This beta chain is a stray read from a library made for alpha chains; its abundance is not meaningful. The chain links TRBV6-4 to TRBJ2-3; 8 nucleotides match TRBD2. With V trimmed by 3 bases and J by 1 base, 0 bases remained unmatched. Germline values: CDR1 MRHNA, CDR2 SNTAGT. The CDR3 spans 14 residues. This CDR3 reads CASSERGGTDTQYF. The CDR3 region has the DNA TGTGCCAGCAGTGAGCGGGGGGGCACAGATACGCAGTATTTT.

The table lists this clonotype with many counts. This beta chain appears as a stray read in a library generated for alpha chains; its size is not informative. For the CDR3, the DNA is TGTGCCAGCAGCTCCACCGGGACAGAAAAAACCCAGTACTTC. Translation: CASSSTGTEKTQYF. This chain connects TRBV7-7 to TRBJ2-5; 7 bases agree with TRBD1. The germline V gene encodes CDR1 SSHAT and CDR2 FNYEAQ (reference sequence). The V and J ends lost 4 bases and 8 bases, in that order; junction bases with no gene match: 10. The CDR3 has 14 amino acids.

With regard to this clonotype: The library was built for alpha chains, so this beta chain is an off-target read and its size means little. The chain carries TRBV2 and TRBJ1-1; 8 nucleotides agree with TRBD1. Losses at the gene ends were 8 bases for V and 5 bases for J; bases not matched to a gene: 13. The CDR3 is made up of 15 amino acids. The V gene's germline CDR1 is SNHLY and CDR2 FYNNEI. CDR3 region: CASGPDQGAWTEAFF. DNA of the CDR3: TGTGCCAGCGGGCCCGATCAGGGGGCTTGGACTGAAGCTTTCTTT.

Comments on this clonotype: This beta chain represents an off-target read in a library built for alpha chains; its size is of limited meaning. The gene calls are TRBV20-1 and TRBJ1-5; D unresolved. The ends were cut back, 4 bases at V and 3 bases at J, with 7 bases in the middle. CDR3 size: 12 residues. CDR1 DFQATT and CDR2 SNEGSKA come from the germline V gene (reference sequence). Here the CDR3 DNA reads TGCAGTGCTACCAGCACCAATCAGCCCCAGCATTTT. As protein: CSATSTNQPQHF.

In its sample, this clonotype was seen many times. Within a library made for alpha chains, this beta chain is off target, and its count is uninformative. The CDR3 loop reads CSARPRKRGSTDTQYF. CDR3 coding DNA: TGCAGTGCTAGACCGCGTAAGCGGGGTAGCACAGATACGCAGTATTTT. The V and J genes are TRBV20-1 and TRBJ2-3; TRBD2 aligns across 7 bases. After removal of 2 bases from V and 0 bases from J, the junction contained 8 bases not matched to a gene. The CDR3 runs to 16 residues. CDR1 is DFQATT, CDR2 SNEGSKA, per germline (reference sequence).

This clonotype is deemed medium-sized (0.01 to 0.1%). Since it is a stray read in a library aimed at alpha chains, this beta chain has a size that is not meaningful. This rearrangement joins TRBV29-1 to TRBJ2-2; D is unclear. V was cut by 5 bases and J by 2 bases, with 12 bases left in between. This CDR3 has 14 amino acids. Germline V gives CDR1 SQVTM, CDR2 ANQGSEA. The CDR3 reads CSVRGTLNTGELFF. The CDR3 coding sequence is TGCAGCGTTCGAGGTACCCTAAACACCGGGGAGCTGTTTTTT.

This clonotype was recorded a few times. This beta chain appears as a stray read in a library generated for alpha chains; its size is not informative. This chain links TRBV29-1 with TRBJ1-2, with 9 bases fitting TRBD1. In germline, CDR1 is SQVTM, CDR2 ANQGSEA. This CDR3 comprises 13 residues. V lost 4 bases and J lost 5; bases outside the gene matches: 5. This chain's CDR3 is CSVGTGVGYGYTF. DNA of the CDR3: TGCAGCGTTGGGACAGGGGTCGGGTATGGCTACACCTTC.

In regard to this clonotype: As an off-target read in a library built for alpha chains, this beta chain has a frequency of little significance. The chain uses TRBV6-2 or TRBV6-3 and TRBJ2-3; 14 nucleotides align to TRBD2. The V gene's germline CDR1 is MNHEY and CDR2 SVGEGT. The V gene end was trimmed by 6 bases and the J gene end by 2 bases; junction bases not matched to a gene: 7. This CDR3 contains 17 residues. The CDR3, as DNA: TGTGCCAGCAGAAAGGGACTAGCGGGGGCCTTCACAGATACGCAGTATTTT. This sequence encodes CASRKGLAGAFTDTQYF.

By its share, this clonotype is medium-sized (0.01 to 0.1%). A library prepared for alpha chains yielded this beta chain as an off-target read; its size is of little meaning. The chain carries TRBV6-5 and TRBJ1-6, with a tentative D call TRBD1 (5 bases). Deletions cut 6 bases from V and 9 bases from J, with 15 bases between. The CDR3 runs 14 residues. The germline CDR1 and CDR2 sequences are MNHEY and SVGAGI. CDR3: CASRDTGYLSPLHF. In DNA form, the CDR3 reads TGTGCCAGCAGAGACACAGGTTATCTTTCACCCCTCCACTTT.

With regard to this clonotype: This beta chain was picked up by a library intended for alpha chains and is off target, so its count carries little meaning. The chain employs TRBV6-5 and TRBJ1-1; the D gene is possibly TRBD1 (6 bases). The germline CDR1 and CDR2 sequences are MNHEY and SVGAGI. V lost 6 bases to trimming and J lost 0 bases, with 14 bases between them. This CDR3 has 15 amino acids. The CDR3, as DNA: TGTGCCAGCAGCCCTCCACAGGGTATGAACACTGAAGCTTTCTTT. Amino acids: CASSPPQGMNTEAFF.